In its sample, the clone carrying this T cell receptor beta chain was seen many times. Its antigen is unknown. This CDR3 has 12 amino acids. Trimming left V 4 bases short and J 5 bases short, with 8 bases between. The germline V gene encodes CDR1 SGHTA and CDR2 FQGTGA. UMIs and sample barcodes were carried by the TCR alpha and TCR beta cDNA libraries that 5'RACE produced using constant-segment primers. MiXCR, applied by TCRdb to the 5' RACE reads, yields one record per CDR3 protein. The sample holds tens of thousands of distinct CDR3 sequences, around 17% seen once. This sample was included in a study of T-cell memory formation after mild COVID-19. Points from the study as a whole: The authors did not confirm SARS-CoV-2 specificity of second-wave clones peaking day 37. Pre-infection memory showed some responding clones, and this suggested that cross-reactive memory joined.

The sample taken for sequencing was PBMCs or a T cell subset sorted from them (not recorded which). The TCR originated in an adult woman who had mild COVID-19 (a few samples of this study predate the infection). Cell type and time point are not known. V is TRBV7-3 and J is TRBJ1-1, with D possibly matching TRBD1 (5 bases). The CDR3 loop reads CASSWGGTEAFF. The DNA for the CDR3 is TGTGCCAGCAGCTGGGGCGGAACTGAAGCTTTCTTT. The full variable domain, its missing parts supplied by reference TRBV7-3 and TRBJ1-1, is GAGVSQTPSNKVTEKGKYVELRCDPISGHTALYWYRQSLGQGPEFLIYFQGTGAADDSGLPNDRFFAVRPEGSVSTLKIQRTERGDSAVYLCASSWGGTEAFFGQGTRLTVV.